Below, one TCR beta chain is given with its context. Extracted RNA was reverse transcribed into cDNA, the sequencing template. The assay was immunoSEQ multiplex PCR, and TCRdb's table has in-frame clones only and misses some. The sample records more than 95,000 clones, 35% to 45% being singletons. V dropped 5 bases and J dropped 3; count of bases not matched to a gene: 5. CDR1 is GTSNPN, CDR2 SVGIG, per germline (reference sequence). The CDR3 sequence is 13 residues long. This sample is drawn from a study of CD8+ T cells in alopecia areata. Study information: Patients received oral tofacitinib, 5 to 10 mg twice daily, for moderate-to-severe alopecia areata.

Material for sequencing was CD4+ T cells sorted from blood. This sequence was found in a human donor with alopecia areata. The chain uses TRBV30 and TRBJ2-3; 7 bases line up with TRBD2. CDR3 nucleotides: TGTGCCTGGTCGCGGGGGTGGACAGATACGCAGTATTTT. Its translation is CAWSRGWTDTQYF.